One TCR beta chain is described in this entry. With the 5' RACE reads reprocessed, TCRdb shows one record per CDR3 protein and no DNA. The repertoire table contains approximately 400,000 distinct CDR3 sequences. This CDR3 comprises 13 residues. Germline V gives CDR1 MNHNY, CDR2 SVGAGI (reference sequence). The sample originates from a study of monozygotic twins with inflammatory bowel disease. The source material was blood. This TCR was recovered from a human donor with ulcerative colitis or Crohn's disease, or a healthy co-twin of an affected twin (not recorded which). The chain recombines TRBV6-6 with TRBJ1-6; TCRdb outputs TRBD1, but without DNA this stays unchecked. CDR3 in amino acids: CASREEGGSPLHF.